Below are 29 T cell receptor beta chains sequenced from a single sample in a study of PD-1 blockade in classical Hodgkin lymphoma. Libraries were prepared by immunoSEQ multiplex PCR; TCRdb keeps only in-frame clonotypes and omits some of them. This repertoire shows 90,000 or so clones, 92% found once; its top ten account for over 2%. Every patient had relapsed following autologous stem cell transplantation, and cohorts differed in brentuximab vedotin exposure. The sample was peripheral blood mononuclear cells (PBMCs), taken before the second cycle of nivolumab. The receptors were gathered from a human donor with classical Hodgkin lymphoma.

CDR3 loop: CASSYASGGVGNTIYF. The CDR3 bases are TGTGCCAGCAGTTACGCCTCAGGGGGCGTTGGGAACACCATATATTTT. The V gene is TRBV6-5, the J gene TRBJ1-3, with TRBD1 matching over 8 bases. J gave up 7 bases and V 2 bases, and 10 bases lay outside the gene matches. The CDR3 is 16 amino acids. The germline V gene encodes CDR1 MNHEY and CDR2 SVGAGI.

J is TRBJ2-7 and V is TRBV27, with a weak D call TRBD2 (6 bases). Germline-derived CDR1 and CDR2 are MNHEY and SMNVEV (reference sequence). The length of the CDR3 is 14 residues. Trimming took off 5 bases at V and 1 base at J, with 12 bases between the two ends. CDR3 in amino acids: CASSPGTVSYEQYF. The CDR3 DNA reads TGTGCCAGCAGTCCCGGGACTGTGTCCTACGAGCAGTACTTC.

This clone was counted between two and nine times. The gene calls are TRBV14 and TRBJ2-2; D is perhaps TRBD1 (6 bases). V lost 4 bases, J lost 5 bases, and 11 bases lay in between. Germline values: CDR1 SGHDN, CDR2 FVKESK. This CDR3 has 14 residues. The CDR3 loop is CASSRDRQTGELFF. The CDR3 DNA follows: TGTGCCAGCAGCCGAGACAGGCAAACCGGGGAGCTGTTTTTT. Full variable domain (missing parts from reference TRBV14 and TRBJ2-2): EAGVTQFPSHSVIEKGQTVTLRCDPISGHDNLYWYRRVMGKEIKFLLHFVKESKQDESGMPNNRFLAERTGGTYSTLKVQPAELEDSGVYFCASSRDRQTGELFFGEGSRLTVL.

The V gene is TRBV6-5, the J gene TRBJ1-1; no definite D call. The CDR3 spans 14 residues. CDR1 MNHEY and CDR2 SVGAGI come from the germline V gene. The V gene lost 5 bases and the J gene lost 0 bases, with 10 bases spanning the gap. The CDR3 spells CASSGPGMNTEAFF. The DNA for the CDR3 is TGTGCCAGCAGTGGGCCGGGGATGAACACTGAAGCTTTCTTT.

V usage is TRBV5-4 and J usage is TRBJ1-2; possibly TRBD1 for D (6 bases). The CDR3 covers 13 residues. Trimming pared 2 bases from V and 8 bases from J, leaving 13 bases between. Germline CDR1 and CDR2: SGHNT and YYREEE (reference sequence). The CDR3 bases are TGTGCCAGCAGCTTCACGGGGGCGCAGGGCTACACCTTC. Residues: CASSFTGAQGYTF.

V gene TRBV5-6 combines with J gene TRBJ2-3; D might be TRBD2 (6 bases). V was clipped by 0 bases and J by 3 bases, with 11 bases between them. Germline V gene lookup returns CDR1 SGHDT and CDR2 YYEEEE. The length of the CDR3 is 15 residues. CDR3 protein: CASSLGAGRTDTQYF. CDR3 DNA sequence: TGTGCCAGCAGCTTGGGTGCAGGGAGGACAGATACGCAGTATTTT.

The genes are TRBV27 and TRBJ2-7, with TRBD1 matching 7 bases. After removal of 3 bases from V and 5 bases from J, the junction contained 1 base not matched to a gene. The CDR3 is 12 residues long. Germline-derived CDR1 and CDR2 are MNHEY and SMNVEV (reference sequence). CDR3 protein: CASSLTGNEQYF. The DNA for the CDR3 is TGTGCCAGCAGTTTGACAGGGAACGAGCAGTACTTC.

This clone was counted once. The chain employs TRBV27 and TRBJ2-3, with TRBD2 identical over 13 bases. The CDR3 has 18 residues. Germline-derived CDR1 and CDR2 are MNHEY and SMNVEV (reference sequence). After removal of 3 bases from V and 3 bases from J, the junction contained 9 bases not matched to a gene. The CDR3 region is CASSFKPRTSGRTDTQYF. CDR3 DNA sequence: TGTGCCAGCAGTTTTAAGCCCAGGACTAGCGGGAGAACAGATACGCAGTATTTT.

The chain has TRBV7-8 and TRBJ2-3; the match to TRBD2 covers 7 bases. Germline lookup yields CDR1 SGHVS and CDR2 FQNEAQ. The CDR3 runs to 16 residues. The trim removed 4 bases at V and 0 bases at J, leaving 7 bases unmatched. The CDR3 DNA sequence: TGTGCCAGCAGCTACAAGCGGGGAGAGAGCACAGATACGCAGTATTTT. This sequence encodes CASSYKRGESTDTQYF.

This clone was observed a few times. The gene calls are TRBV15 and TRBJ2-7; D may be TRBD1 or TRBD2 (5 bases each). Germline lookup yields CDR1 LNHNV and CDR2 YYDKDF (reference sequence). The V end lost 8 bases, the J end lost 5 bases, and 22 bases lay between the germline ends. This CDR3 is 15 amino acids long. The CDR3 DNA reads as TGTGCCACCTCGGTCGCAACAGGACTCTTCAACGAGCAGTACTTC. Translating it yields CATSVATGLFNEQYF.

This clone was counted between two and nine times. The gene calls are TRBV9 and TRBJ1-3, with D uncertain. The germline V and J ends were trimmed by 3 bases and 0 bases, with 10 bases remaining between them. Germline V gives CDR1 SGDLS, CDR2 YYNGEE. This CDR3 comprises 15 residues. As DNA, the CDR3 is TGTGCCAGCAGCGCTGACGGGTACTCTGGAAACACCATATATTTT. This translates into CASSADGYSGNTIYF.

The rearrangement uses TRBV4-2 and TRBJ2-1; D is possibly TRBD2 (5 bases). Trimming stripped 3 bases from V and 7 bases from J, with 19 bases between. The CDR3 spans 16 residues. Germline CDR1 LGHNA, CDR2 YNFKEQ. The CDR3 bases are TGTGCCAGCAGCCATCCTACTGCGGGTCGGCTTAATGAGCAGTTCTTC. Encoded protein: CASSHPTAGRLNEQFF.

This clone was observed a single time. The chain employs TRBV5-1 and TRBJ2-7, with 7 bases fitting TRBD1. The length of the CDR3 is 15 residues. In germline, CDR1 is SGHRS, CDR2 YFSETQ. The V gene end was trimmed by 4 bases and the J gene end by 0 bases; junction bases not matched to a gene: 7. DNA for the CDR3: TGCGCCAGCAGCGGCCGGACAGGTTCCTCCTACGAGCAGTACTTC. Translated, it gives CASSGRTGSSYEQYF.

This chain links TRBV11-1 with TRBJ2-3; D not certain. Trimming shortened V by 5 bases and J by 0 bases, and 15 bases separated the two germline ends. This CDR3 region has 16 residues. Germline V gene lookup returns CDR1 SGHAT and CDR2 FQDESV (reference sequence). Written as DNA, the CDR3 is TGTGCCAGCAGCGGTCAACTGGGCATGAGCACAGATACGCAGTATTTT. As protein: CASSGQLGMSTDTQYF. The full variable domain, completed using reference TRBV11-1 and TRBJ2-3, is EAEVAQSPRYKITEKSQAVAFWCDPISGHATLYWYRQILGQGPELLVQFQDESVVDDSQLPKDRFSAERLKGVDSTLKIQPAELGDSAMYLCASSGQLGMSTDTQYFGPGTRLTVL.

The rearrangement links TRBV6-5 to TRBJ2-7, with D tentatively TRBD1 or TRBD2 (5 bases each). V was cut by 0 bases and J by 2 bases, with 11 bases left in between. Germline CDR1 MNHEY, CDR2 SVGAGI. CDR3 length: 15 amino acids. The CDR3 is CASSYSEGYTYEQYF. Written as DNA, the CDR3 is TGTGCCAGCAGTTACTCTGAGGGGTACACCTACGAGCAGTACTTC.

V and J are TRBV6-5 and TRBJ1-4; no clear D gene. Germline V gene lookup returns CDR1 MNHEY and CDR2 SVGAGI. V was pared by 6 bases and J by 8 bases, with 16 bases between. The CDR3 loop spans 14 amino acids. CDR3 DNA sequence: TGTGCCAGCAGGCAAACCGCTGAAGGCGAAAAACTGTTTTTT. It codes for CASRQTAEGEKLFF.

The J gene is TRBJ2-5, the V gene TRBV6-1; D could derive from TRBD1 or TRBD2 (6 bases each). CDR1 is MNHNS, CDR2 SASEGT, per germline. This CDR3 contains 15 residues. With 7 bases removed from V and 1 base from J, the gap between germline ends came to 16 bases. The DNA of the CDR3 is TGTGCCAGCAACCCGAGGAGGGACACCCAAGAGACCCAGTACTTC. This gives the protein CASNPRRDTQETQYF.

Here the CDR3 reads CASSLVGRGMNTEAFF. The CDR3 nucleotides read TGTGCCAGCAGCTTGGTGGGCCGTGGTATGAACACTGAAGCTTTCTTT. V gene TRBV5-4 combines with J gene TRBJ1-1; D remains ambiguous. V lost 0 bases to trimming and J lost 0 bases, with 12 bases between them. The CDR3 loop spans 16 amino acids. Germline V lookup: CDR1 SGHNT, CDR2 YYREEE (reference sequence).

The chain carries TRBV9 and TRBJ1-2, with D perhaps matching TRBD1 (5 bases). CDR3 length: 15 residues. Between the trimmed V and J ends, which lost 0 bases and 4 bases, there was a span of 13 bases. From germline, CDR1 is SGDLS and CDR2 YYNGEE. CDR3 DNA sequence: TGTGCCAGCAGCGTAGAGGAGGGGACGCGCTATGGCTACACCTTC. This translates into CASSVEEGTRYGYTF.

V gene TRBV27 combines with J gene TRBJ2-5; 12 bases map to TRBD2. Unmatched junction bases numbered 5, after V lost 5 bases and J lost 1 base. Germline lookup yields CDR1 MNHEY and CDR2 SMNVEV (reference sequence). This CDR3 region has 16 residues. CDR3 protein: CASSASSGRAQETQYF. The CDR3 nucleotides are TGTGCCAGCAGTGCCTCTAGCGGGAGGGCCCAAGAGACCCAGTACTTC.

This chain links TRBV20-1 with TRBJ2-5; D call uncertain. This CDR3 comprises 11 residues. Per germline, CDR1 DFQATT and CDR2 SNEGSKA (reference sequence). The germline V and J ends were trimmed by 3 bases and 3 bases, with 5 bases remaining between them. In nucleotides, the CDR3 is TGCAGTGCTAGGCCAGAAGAGACCCAGTACTTC. Its protein product is CSARPEETQYF.

This chain links TRBV7-2 with TRBJ1-4; TRBD1 matches 7 bases. Germline assignment: CDR1 SGHTA and CDR2 FQGNSA. Trimming cost V 1 base and J 6 bases; bases outside gene matches: 11. CDR3 length: 17 residues. The CDR3 coding sequence is TGTGCCAGCAGCTTAGTGGGGCAGGGGGTCGTTGATGAAAAACTGTTTTTT. Translated, it gives CASSLVGQGVVDEKLFF.

The chain carries TRBV6-5 and TRBJ2-7; D call uncertain. Trimming removed 8 bases from V and 6 bases from J, with 11 bases in between. This CDR3 comprises 11 residues. Per germline, CDR1 MNHEY and CDR2 SVGAGI. The CDR3 nucleotides are TGTGCCAGCGGAAGGACGCTCGAGCAGTACTTC. It translates to CASGRTLEQYF.

This sequence joins TRBV6-1 and TRBJ1-1, with 7 nucleotides matching TRBD1. Unmatched junction bases numbered 7, after V lost 6 bases and J lost 3 bases. This CDR3 is built from 14 residues. Germline V lookup: CDR1 MNHNS, CDR2 SASEGT. The CDR3 DNA reads TGTGCCAGCAGGCAGACAGGGCGGGACACTGAAGCTTTCTTT. This sequence encodes CASRQTGRDTEAFF.

The gene calls are TRBV9 and TRBJ2-7, with unresolved D. Trimming shortened V by 4 bases and J by 3 bases, and 11 bases separated the two germline ends. Germline assignment: CDR1 SGDLS and CDR2 YYNGEE. This CDR3 spans 13 amino acids. CDR3 residues: CASSPYVGYEQYF. CDR3 sequence (DNA): TGTGCCAGCAGCCCTTATGTAGGCTACGAGCAGTACTTC. The variable domain in full, completed from reference TRBV9 and TRBJ2-7, reads DSGVTQTPKHLITATGQRVTLRCSPRSGDLSVYWYQQSLDQGLQFLIQYYNGEERAKGNILERFSAQQFPDLHSELNLSSLELGDSALYFCASSPYVGYEQYFGPGTRLTVT.

For the CDR3, the DNA is TGTGCCAGCAGCGTATCACAGGGAGACTATGGCTACACCTTC. Its translation: CASSVSQGDYGYTF. V usage is TRBV9 and J usage is TRBJ1-2, with D possibly matching TRBD1 (6 bases). This CDR3 contains 14 residues. V was trimmed by 1 base and J by 3 bases, leaving 10 bases between them. Germline loops: CDR1 SGDLS, CDR2 YYNGEE.

This chain connects TRBV5-6 to TRBJ2-5; a possible D gene is TRBD1 (7 bases). V lost 0 bases and J lost 7, with 13 bases in between. Germline CDR1 is SGHDT and CDR2 is YYEEEE. The CDR3 sequence is 14 residues long. CDR3 sequence: CASSLGQGGGTQYF. DNA of the CDR3: TGTGCCAGCAGCTTGGGCCAGGGGGGAGGGACCCAGTACTTC. Together with reference TRBV5-6 and TRBJ2-5, the CDR3 gives the full variable domain: DAGVTQSPTHLIKTRGQQVTLRCSPKSGHDTVSWYQQALGQGPQFIFQYYEEEERQRGNFPDRFSGHQFPNYSSELNVNALLLGDSALYLCASSLGQGGGTQYFGPGTRLLVL.

The chain uses TRBV19 and TRBJ1-4; 9 bases map to TRBD1. CDR3 length equals 16 residues. V shed 4 bases and J 8 bases; nucleotides not matched to a gene: 11. CDR1 is LNHDA and CDR2 is SQIVND in the germline V gene (reference sequence). The CDR3 DNA follows: TGTGCCAGTAGTACTCTCTCGGACAGGGGCCGGGAAAAACTGTTTTTT. It specifies CASSTLSDRGREKLFF. The full variable domain, completed using reference TRBV19 and TRBJ1-4, is DGGITQSPKYLFRKEGQNVTLSCEQNLNHDAMYWYRQDPGQGLRLIYYSQIVNDFQKGDIAEGYSVSREKKESFPLTVTSAQKNPTAFYLCASSTLSDRGREKLFFGSGTQLSVL.

With respect to this clone: Other DNA sequences from this sample encode an identical CDR3 as well. This sequence joins TRBV10-3 and TRBJ2-7, with D unclear. Germline V gives CDR1 ENHRY, CDR2 SYGVKD. The CDR3 spans 11 residues. Trimming shortened V by 6 bases and J by 4 bases, and 7 bases separated the two germline ends. The CDR3 is CAIRTGYEQYF. CDR3 bases: TGTGCCATCAGAACGGGTTACGAGCAGTACTTC.